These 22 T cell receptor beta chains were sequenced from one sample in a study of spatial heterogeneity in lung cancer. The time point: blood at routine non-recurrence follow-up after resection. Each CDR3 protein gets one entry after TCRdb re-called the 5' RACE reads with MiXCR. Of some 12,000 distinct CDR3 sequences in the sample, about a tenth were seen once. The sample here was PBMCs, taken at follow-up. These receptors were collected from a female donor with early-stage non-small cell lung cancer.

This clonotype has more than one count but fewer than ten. This CDR3 reads CASSLRDGRSGANVLTF. CDR3 nucleotides: TGTGCCAGCAGCTTACGAGACGGACGCTCTGGGGCCAACGTCCTGACTTTC. The rearrangement joins TRBV7-9 to TRBJ2-6; D ambiguous. Germline-derived CDR1 and CDR2 are SEHNR and FQNEAQ (reference sequence). The CDR3 consists of 17 residues. V was clipped by 2 bases and J by 0 bases, with 11 bases between them.

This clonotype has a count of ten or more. The CDR3 sequence: CASSPGDRGTDTQYF. In nucleotides, the CDR3 is TGTGCCAGCAGCCCCGGGGACAGGGGCACAGATACGCAGTATTTT. This rearrangement joins TRBV7-6 to TRBJ2-3; 9 nucleotides line up with TRBD1. The CDR3 sequence is 15 residues long. V dropped 5 bases and J dropped 1; count of bases not matched to a gene: 4. Per the germline V gene, CDR1 is SGHVS and CDR2 is FNYEAQ.

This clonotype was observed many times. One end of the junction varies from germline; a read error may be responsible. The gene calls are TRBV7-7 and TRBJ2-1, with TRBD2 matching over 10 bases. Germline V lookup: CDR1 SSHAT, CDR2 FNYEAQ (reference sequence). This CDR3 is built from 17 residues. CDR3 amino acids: CASSLTPSGRVGNEQFF. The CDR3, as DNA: TGTGCTAGCAGCTTAACACCTAGCGGGAGAGTCGGCAATGAGCAGTTCTTC.

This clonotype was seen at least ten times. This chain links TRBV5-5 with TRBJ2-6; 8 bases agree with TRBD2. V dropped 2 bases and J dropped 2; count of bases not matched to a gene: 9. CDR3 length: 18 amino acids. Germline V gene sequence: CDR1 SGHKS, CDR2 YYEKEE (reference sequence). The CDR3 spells CASSLVLAGQAGANVLTF. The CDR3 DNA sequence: TGTGCCAGCAGCTTAGTCCTAGCGGGCCAGGCTGGGGCCAACGTCCTGACTTTC.

The CDR3 spells CATSGTSGRAAFFEQYF. The CDR3 DNA is TGTGCCACCTCCGGGACTAGCGGGAGGGCCGCCTTTTTCGAGCAGTACTTC. The rearrangement links TRBV27 to TRBJ2-7, with TRBD2 matching 16 bases. This CDR3 contains 17 residues. Germline values: CDR1 MNHEY, CDR2 SMNVEV (reference sequence). J was trimmed by 6 bases and V by 10 bases; bases with no gene match: 15.

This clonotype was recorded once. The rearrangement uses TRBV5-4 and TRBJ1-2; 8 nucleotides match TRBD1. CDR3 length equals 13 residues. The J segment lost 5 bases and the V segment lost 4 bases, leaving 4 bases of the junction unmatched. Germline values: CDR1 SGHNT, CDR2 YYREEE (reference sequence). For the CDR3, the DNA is TGTGCCAGCAGCCCGGACAGGGATTATGGCTACACCTTC. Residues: CASSPDRDYGYTF.

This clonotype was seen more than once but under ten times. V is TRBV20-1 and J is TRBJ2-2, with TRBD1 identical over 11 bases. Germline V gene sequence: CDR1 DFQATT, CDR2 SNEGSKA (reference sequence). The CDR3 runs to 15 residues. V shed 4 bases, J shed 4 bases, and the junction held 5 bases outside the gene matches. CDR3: CSATPGTGGTGELFF. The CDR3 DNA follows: TGCAGTGCTACTCCCGGGACAGGGGGCACCGGGGAGCTGTTTTTT.

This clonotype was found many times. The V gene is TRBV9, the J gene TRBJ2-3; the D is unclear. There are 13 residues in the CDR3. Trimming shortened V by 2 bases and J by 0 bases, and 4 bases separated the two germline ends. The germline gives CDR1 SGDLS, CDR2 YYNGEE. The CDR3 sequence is CASSVVSTDTQYF. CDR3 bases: TGTGCCAGCAGCGTGGTTAGCACAGATACGCAGTATTTT.

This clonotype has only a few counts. The CDR3 here is CASSSLGEGGNSPLHF. DNA of the CDR3: TGTGCCAGCAGCAGCTTAGGCGAAGGTGGTAATTCACCCCTCCACTTT. The chain links TRBV7-6 to TRBJ1-6; no clear D gene. The CDR3 sequence is 16 residues long. Deletions cut 5 bases from V and 6 bases from J, with 17 bases between. Germline values: CDR1 SGHVS, CDR2 FNYEAQ.

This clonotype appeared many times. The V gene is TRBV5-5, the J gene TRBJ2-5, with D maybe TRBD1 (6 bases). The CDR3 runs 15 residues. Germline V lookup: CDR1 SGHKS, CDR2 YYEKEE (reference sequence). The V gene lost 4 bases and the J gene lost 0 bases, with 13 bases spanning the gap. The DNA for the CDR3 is TGTGCCAGCAGCCTCCAGGGGTTTTACCAAGAGACCCAGTACTTC. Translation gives CASSLQGFYQETQYF.

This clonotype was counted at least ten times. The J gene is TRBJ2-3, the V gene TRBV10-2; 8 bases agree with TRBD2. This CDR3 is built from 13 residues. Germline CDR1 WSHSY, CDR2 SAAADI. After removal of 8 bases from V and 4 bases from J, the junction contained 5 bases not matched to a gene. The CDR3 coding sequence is TGCGCCAGCCAAGCGGGGGAGGCAGATACGCAGTATTTT. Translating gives CASQAGEADTQYF.

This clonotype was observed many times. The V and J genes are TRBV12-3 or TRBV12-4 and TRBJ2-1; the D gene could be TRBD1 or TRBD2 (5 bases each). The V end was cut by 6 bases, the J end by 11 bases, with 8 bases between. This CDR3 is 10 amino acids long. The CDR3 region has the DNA TGTGCCAGCAGCGAGGGGAAGCAGTTCTTC. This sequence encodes CASSEGKQFF.

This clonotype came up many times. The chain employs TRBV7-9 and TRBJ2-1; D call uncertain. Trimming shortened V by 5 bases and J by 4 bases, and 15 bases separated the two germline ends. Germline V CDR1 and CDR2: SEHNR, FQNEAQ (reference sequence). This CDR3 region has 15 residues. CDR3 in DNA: TGTGCCAGCAGCCCCAGTAGTCTATCTTACAATGAGCAGTTCTTC. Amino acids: CASSPSSLSYNEQFF.

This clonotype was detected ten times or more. The CDR3 DNA follows: TGTGCCAGCAGCTTAGGCTCCGGGATCGGGGGCAAAAACATTCAGTACTTC. Residues: CASSLGSGIGGKNIQYF. The chain recombines TRBV7-6 with TRBJ2-4; D may be TRBD2 (6 bases). Germline CDR1 SGHVS, CDR2 FNYEAQ. V lost 1 base to trimming and J lost 3 bases, with 16 bases between them. The CDR3 sequence is 17 residues long. The variable domain in full, with the rest retrieved from reference TRBV7-6 and TRBJ2-4, is GAGVSQSPRYKVTKRGQDVALRCDPISGHVSLYWYRQALGQGPEFLTYFNYEAQQDKSGLPNDRFSAERPEGSISTLTIQRTEQRDSAMYRCASSLGSGIGGKNIQYFGAGTRLSVL.

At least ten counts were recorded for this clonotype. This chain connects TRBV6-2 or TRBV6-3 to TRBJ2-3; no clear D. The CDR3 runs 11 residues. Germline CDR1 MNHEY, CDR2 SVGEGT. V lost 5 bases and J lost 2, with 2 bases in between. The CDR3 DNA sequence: TGTGCCAGCAGTCACACAGATACGCAGTATTTT. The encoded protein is CASSHTDTQYF.

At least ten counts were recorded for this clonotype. The CDR3 nucleotides read TGTGCCAGTAGTATTAGCGGGGGAGGTAGTAATGAGCAGTTCTTC. Its protein is CASSISGGGSNEQFF. This rearrangement joins TRBV19 to TRBJ2-1, with 9 nucleotides matching TRBD2. This CDR3 spans 15 amino acids. Losses at the gene ends were 3 bases for V and 7 bases for J; bases not matched to a gene: 7. Germline V gives CDR1 LNHDA, CDR2 SQIVND (reference sequence). The variable domain in full, completed from reference TRBV19 and TRBJ2-1, reads DGGITQSPKYLFRKEGQNVTLSCEQNLNHDAMYWYRQDPGQGLRLIYYSQIVNDFQKGDIAEGYSVSREKKESFPLTVTSAQKNPTAFYLCASSISGGGSNEQFFGPGTRLTVL.

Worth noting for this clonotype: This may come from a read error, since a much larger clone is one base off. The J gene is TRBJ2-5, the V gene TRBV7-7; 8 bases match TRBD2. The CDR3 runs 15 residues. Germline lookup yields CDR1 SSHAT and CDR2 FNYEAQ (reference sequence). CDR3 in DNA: TGTGCCAGCAGCTTCACGGGGGGGCCTCCGGAGACCGAGTACTTC. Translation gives CASSFTGGPPETEYF.

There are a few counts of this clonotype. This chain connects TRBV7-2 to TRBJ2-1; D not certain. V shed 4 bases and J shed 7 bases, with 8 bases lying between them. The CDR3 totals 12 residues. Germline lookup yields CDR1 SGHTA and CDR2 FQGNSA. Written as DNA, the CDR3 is TGTGCCAGCAGCTCCCAGAGAAATGAGCAGTTCTTC. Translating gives CASSSQRNEQFF.

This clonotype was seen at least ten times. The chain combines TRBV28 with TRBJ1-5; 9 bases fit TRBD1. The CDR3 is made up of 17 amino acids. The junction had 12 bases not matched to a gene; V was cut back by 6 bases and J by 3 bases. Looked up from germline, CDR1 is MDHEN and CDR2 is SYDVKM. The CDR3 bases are TGTGCCAGCAGCGTTATTACAGGGGGCATGGCCAATCAGCCCCAGCATTTT. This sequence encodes CASSVITGGMANQPQHF. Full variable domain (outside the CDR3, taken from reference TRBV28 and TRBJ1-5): DVKVTQSSRYLVKRTGEKVFLECVQDMDHENMFWYRQDPGLGLRLIYFSYDVKMKEKGDIPEGYSVSREKKERFSLILESASTNQTSMYLCASSVITGGMANQPQHFGDGTRLSIL.

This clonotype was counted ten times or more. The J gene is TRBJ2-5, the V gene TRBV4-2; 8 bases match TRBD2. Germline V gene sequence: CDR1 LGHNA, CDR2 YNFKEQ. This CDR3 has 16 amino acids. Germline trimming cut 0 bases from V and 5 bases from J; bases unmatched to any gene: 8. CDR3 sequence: CASSQEGSGNVETQYF. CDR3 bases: TGTGCCAGCAGCCAAGAGGGTAGCGGGAATGTCGAGACCCAGTACTTC.

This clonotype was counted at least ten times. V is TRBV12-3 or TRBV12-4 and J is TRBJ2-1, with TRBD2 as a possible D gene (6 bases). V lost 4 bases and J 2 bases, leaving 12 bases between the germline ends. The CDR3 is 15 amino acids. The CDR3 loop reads CASSYPGTAYNEQFF. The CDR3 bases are TGTGCCAGCAGTTACCCTGGGACTGCCTACAATGAGCAGTTCTTC.

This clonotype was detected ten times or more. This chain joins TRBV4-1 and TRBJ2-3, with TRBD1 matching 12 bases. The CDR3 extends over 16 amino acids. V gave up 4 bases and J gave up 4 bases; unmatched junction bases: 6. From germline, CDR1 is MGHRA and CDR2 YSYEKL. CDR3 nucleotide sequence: TGCGCCAGCAGCCTTGGGACAGGGGGCGACGCAGATACGCAGTATTTT. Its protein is CASSLGTGGDADTQYF.